The 22 T cell receptor beta chains below come from one sample, sequenced in a study of early stage breast cancer tumors. TCRdb keeps only in-frame clones here, not all; method: immunoSEQ multiplex PCR. The data hold fewer than 70,000 clones, with approximately 80% observed a single time. The sequenced sample consisted of blood. All receptors derive from a person aged 35-49 years with breast cancer.

This clone was seen only once. The junction departs from the called germline gene at one end, perhaps through a read error. The rearrangement uses TRBV5-6 and TRBJ1-2; D is possibly TRBD1 (5 bases). This CDR3 has 17 residues. CDR1 and CDR2 from the germline V gene are SGHDT and YYEEEE. The CDR3 region is CASTLEYNVQASSGYTF. In DNA, the CDR3 is TGTGCCAGCACCTTGGAGTATAACGTACAGGCCTCATCTGGCTACACCTTC. Complete variable domain (other parts from reference TRBV5-6 and TRBJ1-2): DAGVTQSPTHLIKTRGQQVTLRCSPKSGHDTVSWYQQALGQGPQFIFQYYEEEERQRGNFPDRFSGHQFPNYSSELNVNALLLGDSALYLCASTLEYNVQASSGYTFGSGTRLTVV.

J is TRBJ1-2 and V is TRBV13; D gene ambiguous. V lost 0 bases to trimming and J lost 4 bases, with 12 bases between them. Per germline, CDR1 PRHDT and CDR2 FYEKMQ (reference sequence). CDR3 length equals 15 residues. CDR3 DNA: TGTGCCAGCAGCTTAGGAGATGCTCACTCCTATGGCTACACCTTC. Translation: CASSLGDAHSYGYTF. The full variable domain, rest sourced from reference TRBV13 and TRBJ1-2, is AAGVIQSPRHLIKEKRETATLKCYPIPRHDTVYWYQQGPGQDPQFLISFYEKMQSDKGSIPDRFSAQQFSDYHSELNMSSLELGDSALYFCASSLGDAHSYGYTFGSGTRLTVV.

This clone is a singleton in its sample. The chain carries TRBV19 and TRBJ1-4; D perhaps matches TRBD1 (6 bases). V gave up 5 bases and J gave up 6 bases, with 19 bases separating them. This CDR3 has 16 residues. Germline V lookup: CDR1 LNHDA, CDR2 SQIVND (reference sequence). The CDR3 here is CASSADRKGAYEKLFF. The CDR3 DNA reads as TGTGCCAGTAGTGCTGACAGGAAAGGGGCTTATGAAAAACTGTTTTTT.

The chain uses TRBV11-2 and TRBJ2-1; 14 bases are a match to TRBD2. CDR1 SGHAT and CDR2 FQNNGV come from the germline V gene. The J segment lost 1 base and the V segment lost 5 bases, leaving 4 bases of the junction unmatched. The CDR3 covers 17 residues. In DNA form, the CDR3 reads TGTGCCAGCAGCGCGGGACTAGCGGGAGCATCCTACAATGAGCAGTTCTTC. This sequence encodes CASSAGLAGASYNEQFF.

V usage is TRBV15 and J usage is TRBJ2-3; a weak D match, TRBD1 (5 bases). Germline lookup yields CDR1 LNHNV and CDR2 YYDKDF (reference sequence). Trimming took off 1 base at V and 7 bases at J, with 15 bases between the two ends. This CDR3 region has 15 residues. The CDR3 nucleotides read TGTGCCACCAGCAGAGCGGCAGGGAAGTTTAATACGCAGTATTTT. It codes for CATSRAAGKFNTQYF.

The chain is built from TRBV5-4 and TRBJ2-7; weak D call: TRBD2 (6 bases). Germline lookup yields CDR1 SGHNT and CDR2 YYREEE (reference sequence). The length of the CDR3 is 13 residues. Trimming took off 1 base at V and 2 bases at J, with 7 bases between the two ends. CDR3 residues: CASSLTGAYEQYF. Here the CDR3 DNA reads TGTGCCAGCAGCTTGACGGGGGCCTACGAGCAGTACTTC.

V gene TRBV19 combines with J gene TRBJ2-7, with TRBD1 matching over 9 bases. Germline lookup yields CDR1 LNHDA and CDR2 SQIVND (reference sequence). CDR3 length equals 13 residues. Trimming removed 3 bases from V and 6 bases from J; junction bases left unmatched: 3. This CDR3 reads CASSMGQGSEQYF. The CDR3 region has the DNA TGTGCCAGTAGTATGGGACAGGGAAGCGAGCAGTACTTC.

V and J are TRBV11-2 and TRBJ2-1; TRBD1 matches 8 bases. The CDR3 consists of 16 residues. V gave up 5 bases and J gave up 5 bases; unmatched junction bases: 11. Germline loops: CDR1 SGHAT, CDR2 FQNNGV. CDR3 region: CASSRTGGSSHNEQFF. The CDR3 DNA is TGTGCCAGCAGCAGAACAGGGGGGTCAAGTCACAATGAGCAGTTCTTC.

In its sample, this clone was seen once. DNA of the CDR3: TGCGCCAGCAGCTTGGAAACAGGCGAAGAGACCCAGTACTTC. Translated: CASSLETGEETQYF. The V gene is TRBV5-1, the J gene TRBJ2-5, with D possibly TRBD1 on 5 matching bases. CDR1 is SGHRS, CDR2 YFSETQ, per germline. V was pared by 0 bases and J by 3 bases, with 9 bases between. This CDR3 is 14 amino acids long.

This chain uses TRBV27 with TRBJ2-7; 7 bases map to TRBD1. J gave up 3 bases and V 6 bases, and 8 bases lay outside the gene matches. The CDR3 contains 14 residues. Germline CDR1 and CDR2: MNHEY and SMNVEV (reference sequence). In DNA, the CDR3 is TGTGCCAGCAGCTCACAGGGGTATCGCTACGAGCAGTACTTC. This encodes CASSSQGYRYEQYF.

The chain uses TRBV6-1 and TRBJ1-5, with D hard to call. The length of the CDR3 is 15 residues. Trimming took off 7 bases at V and 0 bases at J, with 13 bases between the two ends. Germline CDR1 and CDR2: MNHNS and SASEGT. This CDR3 reads CASIFSGNSNQPQHF. The CDR3 coding sequence is TGTGCCAGCATTTTCTCGGGAAATAGCAATCAGCCCCAGCATTTT.

This clone turned up a few times. The chain has TRBV19 and TRBJ1-5, with 9 bases fitting TRBD1. The CDR3 spans 15 residues. Germline V lookup: CDR1 LNHDA, CDR2 SQIVND (reference sequence). With V trimmed by 1 base and J by 6 bases, 4 bases remained unmatched. The CDR3 nucleotides read TGTGCCAGTAGTATAGTCGGGGACAGGGTTCAGCCCCAGCATTTT. Translation gives CASSIVGDRVQPQHF.

This chain links TRBV7-9 with TRBJ2-1; D may be TRBD2 (6 bases). The CDR3 contains 15 residues. V was pared by 5 bases and J by 0 bases, with 11 bases between. Germline V gives CDR1 SEHNR, CDR2 FQNEAQ (reference sequence). This CDR3 reads CASSPGGSSYNEQFF. The CDR3 DNA reads as TGTGCCAGCAGCCCCGGGGGAAGCTCCTACAATGAGCAGTTCTTC.

The chain joins TRBV4-2 to TRBJ2-2; TRBD1 agrees at 11 bases. Germline V gene data show CDR1 as LGHNA and CDR2 as YNFKEQ. V gave up 2 bases and J gave up 6 bases; unmatched junction bases: 14. The CDR3 is 19 amino acids. The CDR3 region has the DNA TGTGCCAGCAGCCAAAAAACCGGGACAGGGGGAGTTGAAGCCGGGGAGCTGTTTTTT. Protein sequence: CASSQKTGTGGVEAGELFF.

A remark on this clone: This sample also contains other DNA sequences that code for the same CDR3. J is TRBJ1-1 and V is TRBV10-3; D may be TRBD1 (5 bases). Germline loops: CDR1 ENHRY, CDR2 SYGVKD. The CDR3 is made up of 13 amino acids. Trimming pared 4 bases from V and 1 base from J, leaving 7 bases between. CDR3 DNA sequence: TGTGCCATCAGTGTGACAGAGAACACTGAAGCTTTCTTT. Translation gives CAISVTENTEAFF.

This rearrangement joins TRBV10-3 to TRBJ1-4; no clear D gene. Germline values: CDR1 ENHRY, CDR2 SYGVKD. This CDR3 is built from 12 residues. Deletions cut 6 bases from V and 8 bases from J, with 10 bases between. This CDR3 is CAIRGLEEKLFF. CDR3 DNA sequence: TGTGCCATCAGGGGTTTGGAGGAAAAACTGTTTTTT.

V is TRBV2 and J is TRBJ2-7, with 14 bases lining up with TRBD2. CDR3 size: 15 residues. The ends lost 6 bases at V and 3 bases at J; junction bases unmatched: 4. CDR1 is SNHLY and CDR2 is FYNNEI in the germline V gene. CDR3 bases: TGTGCCAGCAGCGCCGGGACTAGCGGGAGCTACGAGCAGTACTTC. Translated, it gives CASSAGTSGSYEQYF.

This clone has more than one count but fewer than ten. The V and J genes are TRBV9 and TRBJ2-7, with D unclear. The germline CDR1 and CDR2 sequences are SGDLS and YYNGEE. V was pared by 2 bases and J by 1 base, with 10 bases between. The CDR3 extends over 14 amino acids. This CDR3 is CASSVERLSYEQYF. The CDR3, as DNA: TGTGCCAGCAGCGTTGAGAGACTTTCCTACGAGCAGTACTTC.

This clone turned up a few times. The chain uses TRBV14 and TRBJ2-7, with 15 bases that match TRBD2. The CDR3 length is 16 residues. V lost 0 bases to trimming and J lost 5 bases; unmatched junction nucleotides: 2. Germline V gene data show CDR1 as SGHDN and CDR2 as FVKESK. CDR3 loop: CASSQEGLAGGHEQYF. CDR3 DNA: TGTGCCAGCAGCCAAGAAGGACTAGCGGGAGGGCACGAGCAGTACTTC.

The chain uses TRBV29-1 and TRBJ2-7; 8 nucleotides line up with TRBD1. The ends lost 3 bases at V and 1 base at J; junction bases unmatched: 8. This CDR3 has 15 amino acids. Germline V gene lookup returns CDR1 SQVTM and CDR2 ANQGSEA. The CDR3 DNA reads as TGCAGCGTTGAGGCTTGGGACAGGTCATCCTACGAGCAGTACTTC. It encodes CSVEAWDRSSYEQYF.

This clone turned up a few times. The chain employs TRBV4-1 and TRBJ2-2; perhaps TRBD1 as D (6 bases). The germline V and J ends were trimmed by 0 bases and 4 bases, with 12 bases remaining between them. The CDR3 is 16 residues long. CDR1 is MGHRA, CDR2 YSYEKL, per germline. In nucleotides, the CDR3 is TGCGCCAGCAGCCAAGACGCCAGAGGGGGCACCGGGGAGCTGTTTTTT. Translated, it gives CASSQDARGGTGELFF.

On this clone: Other DNA sequences of this sample code for an identical CDR3. The V gene is TRBV28, the J gene TRBJ1-4; D uncertain. Germline V CDR1 and CDR2: MDHEN, SYDVKM. The CDR3 is 14 amino acids. V was cut by 5 bases and J by 3 bases, with 10 bases left in between. The CDR3: CASSTDSSNEKLFF. The CDR3 DNA follows: TGTGCCAGCAGTACAGATTCTTCTAATGAAAAACTGTTTTTT.